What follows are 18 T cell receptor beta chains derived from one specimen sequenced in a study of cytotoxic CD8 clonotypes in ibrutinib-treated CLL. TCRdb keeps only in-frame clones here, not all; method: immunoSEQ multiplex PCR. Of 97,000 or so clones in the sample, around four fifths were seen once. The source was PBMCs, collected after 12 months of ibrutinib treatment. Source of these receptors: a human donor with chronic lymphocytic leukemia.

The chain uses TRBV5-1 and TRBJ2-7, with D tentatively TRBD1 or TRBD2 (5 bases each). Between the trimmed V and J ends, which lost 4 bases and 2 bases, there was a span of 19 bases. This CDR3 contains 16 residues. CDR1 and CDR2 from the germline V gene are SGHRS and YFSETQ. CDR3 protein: CASSPYGDARPYEQYF. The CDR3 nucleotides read TGCGCCAGCAGCCCTTACGGGGACGCCAGACCCTACGAGCAGTACTTC.

CDR3 nucleotides: TGTGCCAGCGCCCCAGCGGGGGGTTACTACGAGCAGTACTTC. It specifies CASAPAGGYYEQYF. This chain links TRBV7-2 with TRBJ2-7, with TRBD2 matching over 9 bases. Germline V gives CDR1 SGHTA, CDR2 FQGNSA. V shed 8 bases and J 3 bases; nucleotides not matched to a gene: 8. CDR3 size: 14 residues.

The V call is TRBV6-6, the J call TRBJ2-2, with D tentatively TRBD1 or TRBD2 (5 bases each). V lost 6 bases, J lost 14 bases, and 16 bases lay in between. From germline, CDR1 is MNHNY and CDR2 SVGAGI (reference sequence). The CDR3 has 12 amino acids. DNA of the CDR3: TGTGCCAGCAGAGGAGGTGGCAGGGTCCTGTTTTTT. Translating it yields CASRGGGRVLFF.

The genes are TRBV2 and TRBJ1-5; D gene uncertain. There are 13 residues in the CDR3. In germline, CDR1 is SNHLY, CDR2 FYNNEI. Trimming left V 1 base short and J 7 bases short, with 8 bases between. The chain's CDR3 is CASSEEGGQPQHF. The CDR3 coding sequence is TGTGCCAGCAGTGAAGAGGGCGGGCAGCCCCAGCATTTT.

In DNA form, the CDR3 reads TGTGCCAGCAGCCATGAAAACAATGAGCAGTTCTTC. This translates into CASSHENNEQFF. The gene calls are TRBV4-2 and TRBJ2-1; D remains unclear. V was cut by 3 bases and J by 5 bases, with 5 bases left in between. The CDR3 contains 12 residues. Looked up from germline, CDR1 is LGHNA and CDR2 is YNFKEQ.

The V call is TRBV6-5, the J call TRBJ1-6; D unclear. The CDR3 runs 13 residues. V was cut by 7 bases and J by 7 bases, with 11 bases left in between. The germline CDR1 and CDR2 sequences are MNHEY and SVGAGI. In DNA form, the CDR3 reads TGTGCCAGCATGCGGGCCGGGAATTCACCCCTCCACTTT. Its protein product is CASMRAGNSPLHF.

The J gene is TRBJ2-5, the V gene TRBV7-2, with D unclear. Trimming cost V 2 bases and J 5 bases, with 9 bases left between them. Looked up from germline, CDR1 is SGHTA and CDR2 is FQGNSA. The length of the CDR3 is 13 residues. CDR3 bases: TGTGCCAGCAGCTTAAAGGACCCGGAGACCCAGTACTTC. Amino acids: CASSLKDPETQYF.

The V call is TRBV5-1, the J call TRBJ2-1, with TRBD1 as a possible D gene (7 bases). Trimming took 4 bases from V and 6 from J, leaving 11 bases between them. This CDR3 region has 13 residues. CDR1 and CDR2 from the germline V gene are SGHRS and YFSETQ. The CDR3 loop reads CASSGGTVNEQFF. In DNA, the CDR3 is TGCGCCAGCAGCGGCGGGACAGTCAATGAGCAGTTCTTC. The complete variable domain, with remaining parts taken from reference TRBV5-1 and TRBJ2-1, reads KAGVTQTPRYLIKTRGQQVTLSCSPISGHRSVSWYQQTPGQGLQFLFEYFSETQRNKGNFPGRFSGRQFSNSRSEMNVSTLELGDSALYLCASSGGTVNEQFFGPGTRLTVL.

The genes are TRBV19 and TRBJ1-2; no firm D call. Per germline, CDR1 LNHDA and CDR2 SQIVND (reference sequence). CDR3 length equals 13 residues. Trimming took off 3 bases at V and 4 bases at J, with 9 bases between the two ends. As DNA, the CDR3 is TGTGCCAGTAGTATCGGCAGTTCCTATGGCTACACCTTC. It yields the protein CASSIGSSYGYTF.

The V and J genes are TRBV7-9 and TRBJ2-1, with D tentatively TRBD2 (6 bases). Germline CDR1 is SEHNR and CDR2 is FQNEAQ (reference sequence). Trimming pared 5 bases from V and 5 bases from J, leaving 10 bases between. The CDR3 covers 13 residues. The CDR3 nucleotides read TGTGCCAGCAGCAGACGGGGGAACAATGAGCAGTTCTTC. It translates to CASSRRGNNEQFF. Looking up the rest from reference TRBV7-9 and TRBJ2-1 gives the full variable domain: DTGVSQNPRHKITKRGQNVTFRCDPISEHNRLYWYRQTLGQGPEFLTYFQNEAQLEKSRLLSDRFSAERPKGSFSTLEIQRTEQGDSAMYLCASSRRGNNEQFFGPGTRLTVL.

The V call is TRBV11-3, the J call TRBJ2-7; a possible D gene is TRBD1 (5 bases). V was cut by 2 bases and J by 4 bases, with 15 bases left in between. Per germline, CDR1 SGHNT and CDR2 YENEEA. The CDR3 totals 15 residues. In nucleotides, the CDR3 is TGTGCCAGCAGCTTAAACAGGATTAGGGGATACGAGCAGTACTTC. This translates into CASSLNRIRGYEQYF.

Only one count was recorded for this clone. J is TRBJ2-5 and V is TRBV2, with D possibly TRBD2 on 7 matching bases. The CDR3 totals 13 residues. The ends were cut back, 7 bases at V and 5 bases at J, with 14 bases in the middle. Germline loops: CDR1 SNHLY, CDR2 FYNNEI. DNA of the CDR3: TGTGCCAGCATTCTGGGGGGGGCGGAGACCCAGTACTTC. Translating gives CASILGGAETQYF.

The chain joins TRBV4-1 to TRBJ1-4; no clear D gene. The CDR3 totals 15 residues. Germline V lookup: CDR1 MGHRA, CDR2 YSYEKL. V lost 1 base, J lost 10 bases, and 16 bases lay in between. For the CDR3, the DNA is TGCGCCAGCAGCCAAGTTGGTCCGGTGCTTGGAAAACTGTTTTTT. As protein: CASSQVGPVLGKLFF.

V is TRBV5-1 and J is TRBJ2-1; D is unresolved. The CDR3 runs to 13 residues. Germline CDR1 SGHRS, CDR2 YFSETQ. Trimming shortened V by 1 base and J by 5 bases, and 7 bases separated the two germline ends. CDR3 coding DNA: TGCGCCAGCAGCTTGAGGGTAAACAATGAGCAGTTCTTC. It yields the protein CASSLRVNNEQFF.

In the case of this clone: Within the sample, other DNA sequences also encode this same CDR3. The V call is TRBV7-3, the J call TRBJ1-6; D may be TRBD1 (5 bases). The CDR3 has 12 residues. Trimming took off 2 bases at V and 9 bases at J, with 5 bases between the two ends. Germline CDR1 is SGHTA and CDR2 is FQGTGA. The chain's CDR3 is CASSLQGSPLHF. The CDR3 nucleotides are TGTGCCAGCAGCTTACAGGGTTCACCCCTCCACTTT.

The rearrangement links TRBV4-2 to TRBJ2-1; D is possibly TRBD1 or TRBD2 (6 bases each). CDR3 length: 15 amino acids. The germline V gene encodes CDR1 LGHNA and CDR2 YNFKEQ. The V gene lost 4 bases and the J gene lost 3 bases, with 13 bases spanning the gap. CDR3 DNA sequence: TGTGCCAGCAGCCTTGGAGGGGGTAGCTACAATGAGCAGTTCTTC. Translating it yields CASSLGGGSYNEQFF.

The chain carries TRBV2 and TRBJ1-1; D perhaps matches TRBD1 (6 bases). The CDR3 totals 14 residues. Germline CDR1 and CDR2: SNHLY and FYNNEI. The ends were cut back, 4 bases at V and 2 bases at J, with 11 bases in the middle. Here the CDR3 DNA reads TGTGCCAGCAGTGCAGGGGCCGGCAACACTGAAGCTTTCTTT. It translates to CASSAGAGNTEAFF.

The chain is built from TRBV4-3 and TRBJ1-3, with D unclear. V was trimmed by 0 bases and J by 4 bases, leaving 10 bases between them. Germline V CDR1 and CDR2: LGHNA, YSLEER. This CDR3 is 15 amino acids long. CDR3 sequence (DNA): TGCGCCAGCAGCCAAGAGAGGCACGAGGGAAACACCATATATTTT. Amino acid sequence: CASSQERHEGNTIYF.